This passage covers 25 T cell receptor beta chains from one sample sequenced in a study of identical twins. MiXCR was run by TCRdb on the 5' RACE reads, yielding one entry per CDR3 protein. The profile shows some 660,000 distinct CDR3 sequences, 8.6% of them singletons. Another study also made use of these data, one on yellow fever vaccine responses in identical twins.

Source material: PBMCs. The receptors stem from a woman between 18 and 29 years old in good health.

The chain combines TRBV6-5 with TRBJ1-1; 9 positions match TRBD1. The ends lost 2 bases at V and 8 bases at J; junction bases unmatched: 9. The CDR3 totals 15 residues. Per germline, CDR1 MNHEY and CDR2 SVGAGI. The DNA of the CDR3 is TGTGCCAGCAGTTACGGAGGGACAGGGTCACCCGAAGCTTTCTTT. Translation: CASSYGGTGSPEAFF.

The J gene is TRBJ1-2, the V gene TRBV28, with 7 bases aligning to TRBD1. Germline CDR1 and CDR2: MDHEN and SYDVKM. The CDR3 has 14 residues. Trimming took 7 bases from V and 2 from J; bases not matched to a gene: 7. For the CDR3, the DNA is TGTGCCAGCACGAACTCGGGACAGAACTATGGCTACACCTTC. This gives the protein CASTNSGQNYGYTF.

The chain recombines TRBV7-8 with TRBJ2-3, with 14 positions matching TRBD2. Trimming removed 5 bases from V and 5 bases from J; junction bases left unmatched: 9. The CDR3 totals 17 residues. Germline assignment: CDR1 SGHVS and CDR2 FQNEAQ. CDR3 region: CASSRGTSGSRGDTQYF. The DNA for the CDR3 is TGTGCCAGCAGCCGAGGGACTAGCGGGAGTCGGGGAGATACGCAGTATTTT. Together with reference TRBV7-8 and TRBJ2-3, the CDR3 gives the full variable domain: GAGVSQSPRYKVAKRGQDVALRCDPISGHVSLFWYQQALGQGPEFLTYFQNEAQLDKSGLPSDRFFAERPEGSVSTLKIQRTQQEDSAVYLCASSRGTSGSRGDTQYFGPGTRLTVL.

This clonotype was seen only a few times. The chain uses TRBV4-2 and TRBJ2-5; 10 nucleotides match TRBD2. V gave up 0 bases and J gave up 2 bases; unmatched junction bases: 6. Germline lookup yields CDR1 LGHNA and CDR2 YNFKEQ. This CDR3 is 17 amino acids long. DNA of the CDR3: TGTGCCAGCAGCCAAGATACTAGCGGGACGGTTCAAGAGACCCAGTACTTC. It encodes CASSQDTSGTVQETQYF.

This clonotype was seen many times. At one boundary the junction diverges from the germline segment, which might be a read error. The CDR3 DNA is TGCGCCAGCAGGAGACAGGGGAACACCGGGGAGCTGTTTTTT. Translation: CASRRQGNTGELFF. V is TRBV28 and J is TRBJ2-2; 7 nucleotides match TRBD1. CDR1 and CDR2 (germline): MDHEN, SYDVKM. The CDR3 runs to 14 residues.

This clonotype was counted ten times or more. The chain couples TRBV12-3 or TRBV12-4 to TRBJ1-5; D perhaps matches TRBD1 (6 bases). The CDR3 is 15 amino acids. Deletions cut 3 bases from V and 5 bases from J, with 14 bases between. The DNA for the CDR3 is TGTGCCAGCAGTTTTCAACAGGGCAAGTATCAGCCCCAGCATTTT. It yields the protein CASSFQQGKYQPQHF.

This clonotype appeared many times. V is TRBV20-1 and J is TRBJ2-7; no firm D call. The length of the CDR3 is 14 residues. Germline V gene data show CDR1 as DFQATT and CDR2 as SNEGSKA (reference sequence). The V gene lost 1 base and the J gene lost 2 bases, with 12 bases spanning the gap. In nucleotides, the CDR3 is TGCAGTGCTAGAGTCCGCGGCTCCCCCTACGAGCAGTACTTC. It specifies CSARVRGSPYEQYF.

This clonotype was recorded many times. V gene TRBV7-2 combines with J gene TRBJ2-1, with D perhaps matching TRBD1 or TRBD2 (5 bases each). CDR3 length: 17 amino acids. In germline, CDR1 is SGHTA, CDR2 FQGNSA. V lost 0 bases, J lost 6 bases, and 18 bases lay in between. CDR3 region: CASSLALGEFSFNEQFF. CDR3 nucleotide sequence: TGTGCCAGCAGCTTAGCCCTAGGGGAGTTTTCGTTCAATGAGCAGTTCTTC.

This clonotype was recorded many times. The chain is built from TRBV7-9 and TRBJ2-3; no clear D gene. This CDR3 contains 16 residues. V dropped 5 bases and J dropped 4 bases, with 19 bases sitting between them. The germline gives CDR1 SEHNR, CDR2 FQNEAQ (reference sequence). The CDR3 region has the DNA TGTGCCAGCAGCCCCGGGTTGCCAAGAGCAGCAGATACGCAGTATTTT. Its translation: CASSPGLPRAADTQYF. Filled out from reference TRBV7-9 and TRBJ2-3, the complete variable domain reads DTGVSQNPRHKITKRGQNVTFRCDPISEHNRLYWYRQTLGQGPEFLTYFQNEAQLEKSRLLSDRFSAERPKGSFSTLEIQRTEQGDSAMYLCASSPGLPRAADTQYFGPGTRLTVL.

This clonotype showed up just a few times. The CDR3 region has the DNA TGCAGTGCCCGATTCCCGGGACTAGTGATTGAGCAGTTCTTC. This codes for CSARFPGLVIEQFF. The genes are TRBV20-1 and TRBJ2-1, with 8 bases identical to TRBD2. CDR3 length: 14 amino acids. V lost 6 bases, J lost 9 bases, and 13 bases stayed unmatched. Germline values: CDR1 DFQATT, CDR2 SNEGSKA (reference sequence).

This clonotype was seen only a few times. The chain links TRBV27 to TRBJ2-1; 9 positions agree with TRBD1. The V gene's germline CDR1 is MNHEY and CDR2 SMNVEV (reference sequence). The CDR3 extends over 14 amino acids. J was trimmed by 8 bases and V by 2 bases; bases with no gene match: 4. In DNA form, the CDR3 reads TGTGCCAGCAGTTTAATGGACAGGGGACATGAGCAGTTCTTC. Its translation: CASSLMDRGHEQFF.

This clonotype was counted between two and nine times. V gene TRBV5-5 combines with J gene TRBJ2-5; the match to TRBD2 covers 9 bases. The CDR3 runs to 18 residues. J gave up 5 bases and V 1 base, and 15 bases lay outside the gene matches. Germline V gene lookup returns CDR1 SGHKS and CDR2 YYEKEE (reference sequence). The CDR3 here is CASSLWTRLRSGGETQYF. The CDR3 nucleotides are TGTGCCAGCAGCTTGTGGACCCGCCTTCGAAGCGGGGGGGAGACCCAGTACTTC.

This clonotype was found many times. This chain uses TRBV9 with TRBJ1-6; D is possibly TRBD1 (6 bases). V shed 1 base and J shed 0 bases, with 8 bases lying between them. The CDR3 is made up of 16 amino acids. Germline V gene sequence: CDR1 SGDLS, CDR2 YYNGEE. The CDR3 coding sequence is TGTGCCAGCAGCGTAACGGACAGCTCCTATAATTCACCCCTCCACTTT. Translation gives CASSVTDSSYNSPLHF.

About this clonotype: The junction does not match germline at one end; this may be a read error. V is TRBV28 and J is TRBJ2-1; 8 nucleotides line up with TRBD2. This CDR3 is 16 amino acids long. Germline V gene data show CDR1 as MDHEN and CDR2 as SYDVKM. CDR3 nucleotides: TGTGCCAGCAGTCCCCGGCGGGGAGCGGGAGACAACGAGCAGTTCTTC. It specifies CASSPRRGAGDNEQFF.

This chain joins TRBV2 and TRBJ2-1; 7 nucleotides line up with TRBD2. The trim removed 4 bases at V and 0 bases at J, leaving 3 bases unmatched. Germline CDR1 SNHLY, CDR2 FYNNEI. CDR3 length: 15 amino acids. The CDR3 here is CASSGERGSYNEQFF. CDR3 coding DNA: TGTGCCAGCAGTGGGGAGCGGGGCTCCTACAATGAGCAGTTCTTC.

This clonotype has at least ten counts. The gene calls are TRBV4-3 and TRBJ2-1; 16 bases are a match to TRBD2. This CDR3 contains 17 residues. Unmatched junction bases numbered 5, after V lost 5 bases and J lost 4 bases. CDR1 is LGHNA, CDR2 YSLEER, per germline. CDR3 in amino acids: CASSVGTSGRGYNEQFF. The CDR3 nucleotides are TGCGCCAGCAGCGTTGGGACTAGCGGGAGGGGGTACAATGAGCAGTTCTTC.

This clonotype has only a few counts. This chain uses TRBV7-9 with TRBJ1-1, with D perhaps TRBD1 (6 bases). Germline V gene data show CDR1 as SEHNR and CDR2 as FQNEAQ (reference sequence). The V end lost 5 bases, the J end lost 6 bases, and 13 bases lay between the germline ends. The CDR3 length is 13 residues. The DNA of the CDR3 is TGTGCCAGCAGCCAGCCCGGGGGCGCTGAAGCTTTCTTT. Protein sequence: CASSQPGGAEAFF.

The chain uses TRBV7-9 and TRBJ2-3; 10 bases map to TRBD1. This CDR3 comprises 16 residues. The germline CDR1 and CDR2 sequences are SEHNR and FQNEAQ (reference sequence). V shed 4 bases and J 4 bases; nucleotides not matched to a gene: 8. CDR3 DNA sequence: TGTGCCAGCAGCTCCCGGGACAGGGGATTTGCAGATACGCAGTATTTT. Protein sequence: CASSSRDRGFADTQYF.

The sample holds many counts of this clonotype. The CDR3 reads CASSGNSGANVLTF. The CDR3 DNA is TGTGCCAGCAGCGGAAACTCTGGGGCCAACGTCCTGACTTTC. The V call is TRBV9, the J call TRBJ2-6, with unresolved D. Germline values: CDR1 SGDLS, CDR2 YYNGEE. The CDR3 runs 14 residues. Trimming took off 3 bases at V and 0 bases at J, with 4 bases between the two ends.

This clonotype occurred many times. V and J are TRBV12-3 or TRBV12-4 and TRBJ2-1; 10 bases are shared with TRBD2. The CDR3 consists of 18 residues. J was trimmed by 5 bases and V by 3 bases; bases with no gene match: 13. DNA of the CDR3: TGTGCCAGCAGTTTTTCCGGTTTAGCTAGCGGGGGCAACAATGAGCAGTTCTTC. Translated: CASSFSGLASGGNNEQFF.

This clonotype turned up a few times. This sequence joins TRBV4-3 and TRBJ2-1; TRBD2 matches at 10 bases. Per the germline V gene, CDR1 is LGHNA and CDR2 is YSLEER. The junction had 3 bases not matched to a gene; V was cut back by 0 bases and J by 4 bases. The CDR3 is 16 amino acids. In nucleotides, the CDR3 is TGCGCCAGCAGCCAAGAAAAACTAGCGGGGTACAATGAGCAGTTCTTC. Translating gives CASSQEKLAGYNEQFF.

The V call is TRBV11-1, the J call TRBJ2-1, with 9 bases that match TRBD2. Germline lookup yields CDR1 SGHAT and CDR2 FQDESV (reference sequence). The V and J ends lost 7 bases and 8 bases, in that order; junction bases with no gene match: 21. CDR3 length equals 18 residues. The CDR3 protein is CASTVWGGRRGRAYEQFF. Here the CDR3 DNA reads TGTGCCAGCACCGTATGGGGGGGAAGGCGCGGGAGGGCGTATGAGCAGTTCTTC.

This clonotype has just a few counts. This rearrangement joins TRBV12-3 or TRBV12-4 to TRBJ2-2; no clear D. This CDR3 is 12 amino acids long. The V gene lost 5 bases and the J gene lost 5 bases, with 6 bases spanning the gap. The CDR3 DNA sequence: TGTGCCAGCAGTAAGGCGACCGGGGAGCTGTTTTTT. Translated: CASSKATGELFF.

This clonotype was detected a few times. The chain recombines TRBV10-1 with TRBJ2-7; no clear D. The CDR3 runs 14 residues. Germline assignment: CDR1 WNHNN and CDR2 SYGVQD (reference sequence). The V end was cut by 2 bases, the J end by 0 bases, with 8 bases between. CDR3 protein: CASSEGRNSYEQYF. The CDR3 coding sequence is TGCGCCAGCAGTGAGGGCCGAAACTCCTACGAGCAGTACTTC.

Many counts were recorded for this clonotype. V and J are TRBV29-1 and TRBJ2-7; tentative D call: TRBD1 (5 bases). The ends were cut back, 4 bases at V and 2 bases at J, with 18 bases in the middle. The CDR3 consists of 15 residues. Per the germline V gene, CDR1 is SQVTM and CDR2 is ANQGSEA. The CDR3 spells CSVGLQEKNTYEQYF. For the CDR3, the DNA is TGCAGCGTTGGATTACAGGAGAAGAACACCTACGAGCAGTACTTC.